This T cell receptor beta chain was captured by sequencing in a study of technical replicates of blood from a handful of donors. Only in-frame clones appear in the TCRdb table, and some are missing; sequencing was by immunoSEQ multiplex PCR. The sample consists of under 90,000 clones, roughly 94% of them appearing once. Germline CDR1 and CDR2: ENHRY and SYGVKD. V shed 8 bases and J shed 10 bases, with 17 bases lying between them. CDR3 length: 12 residues. The rearrangement links TRBV10-3 to TRBJ1-2, with D perhaps matching TRBD1 (6 bases). Sequencing was done on a sample of T cells isolated from PBMCs. The receptor's source is a human donor in good health. The CDR3 nucleotides read TGTGCCATCCAAGCTCAGGGGCGCGACTACACCTTC. It encodes CAIQAQGRDYTF.